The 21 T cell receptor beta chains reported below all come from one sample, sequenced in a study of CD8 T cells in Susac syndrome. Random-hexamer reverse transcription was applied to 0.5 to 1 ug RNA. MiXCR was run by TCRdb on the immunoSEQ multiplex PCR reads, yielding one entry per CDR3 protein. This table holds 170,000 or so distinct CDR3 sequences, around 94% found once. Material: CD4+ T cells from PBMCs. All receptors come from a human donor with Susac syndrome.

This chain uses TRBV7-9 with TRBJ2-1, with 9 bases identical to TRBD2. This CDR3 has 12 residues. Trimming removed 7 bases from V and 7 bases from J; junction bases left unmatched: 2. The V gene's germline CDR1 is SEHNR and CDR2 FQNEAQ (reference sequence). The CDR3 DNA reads TGTGCCAGCACTAGCGGGATTAATGAGCAGTTCTTC. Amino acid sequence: CASTSGINEQFF.

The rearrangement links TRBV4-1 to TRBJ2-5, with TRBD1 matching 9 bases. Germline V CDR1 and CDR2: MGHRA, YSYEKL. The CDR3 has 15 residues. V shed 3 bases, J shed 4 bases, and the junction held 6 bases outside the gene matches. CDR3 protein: CASSQGTGYRETQYF. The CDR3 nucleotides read TGCGCCAGCAGCCAGGGGACAGGGTATAGAGAGACCCAGTACTTC.

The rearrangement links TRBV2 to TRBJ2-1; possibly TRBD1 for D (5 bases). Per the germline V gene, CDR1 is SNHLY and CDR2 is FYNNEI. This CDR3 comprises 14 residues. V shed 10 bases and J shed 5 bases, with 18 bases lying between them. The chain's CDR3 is CATNPGYGDNEQFF. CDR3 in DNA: TGTGCCACCAACCCAGGGTATGGAGACAATGAGCAGTTCTTC.

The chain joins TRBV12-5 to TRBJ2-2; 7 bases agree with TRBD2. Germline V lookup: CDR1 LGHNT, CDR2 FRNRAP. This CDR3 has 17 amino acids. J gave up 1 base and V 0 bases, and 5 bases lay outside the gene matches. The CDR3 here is CASGLVLQRENTGELFF. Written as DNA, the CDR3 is TGTGCTAGTGGTTTGGTACTACAGCGGGAGAACACCGGGGAGCTGTTTTTT.

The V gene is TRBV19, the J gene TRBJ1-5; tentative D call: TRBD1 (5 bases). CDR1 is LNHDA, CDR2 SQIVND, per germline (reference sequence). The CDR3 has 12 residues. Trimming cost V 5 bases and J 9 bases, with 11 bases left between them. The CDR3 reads CASSQGPGPQHF. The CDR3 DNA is TGTGCCAGTAGTCAGGGCCCAGGGCCCCAGCATTTT.

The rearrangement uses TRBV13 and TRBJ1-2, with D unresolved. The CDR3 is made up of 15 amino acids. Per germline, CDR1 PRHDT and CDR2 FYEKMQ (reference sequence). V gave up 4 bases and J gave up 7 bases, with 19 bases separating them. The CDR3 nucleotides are TGTGCCAGCAGCTCCACCCCGGCCAGCCCCGGTGGCTACACCTTC. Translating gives CASSSTPASPGGYTF.

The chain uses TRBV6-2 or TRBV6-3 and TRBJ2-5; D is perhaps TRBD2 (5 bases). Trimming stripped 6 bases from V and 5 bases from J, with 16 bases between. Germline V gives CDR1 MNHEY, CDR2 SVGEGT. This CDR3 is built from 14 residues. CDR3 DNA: TGTGCCAGCAGGATCAACGGAGGCATGGAGACCCAGTACTTC. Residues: CASRINGGMETQYF.

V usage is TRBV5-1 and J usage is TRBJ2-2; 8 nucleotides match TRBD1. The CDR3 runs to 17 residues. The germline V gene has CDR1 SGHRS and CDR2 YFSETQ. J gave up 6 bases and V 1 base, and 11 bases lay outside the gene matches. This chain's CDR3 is CASSLQTPGGHAGELFF. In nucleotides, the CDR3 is TGCGCCAGCAGCTTGCAGACCCCAGGGGGCCACGCCGGGGAGCTGTTTTTT.

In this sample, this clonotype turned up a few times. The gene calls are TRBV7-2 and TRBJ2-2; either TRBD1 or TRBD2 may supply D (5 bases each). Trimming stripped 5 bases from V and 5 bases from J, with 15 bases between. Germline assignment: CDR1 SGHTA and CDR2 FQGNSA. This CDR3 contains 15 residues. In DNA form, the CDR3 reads TGTGCCAGCAGCCCAGAGGGGACCCAAACCGGGGAGCTGTTTTTT. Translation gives CASSPEGTQTGELFF.

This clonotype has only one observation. The CDR3 loop is CSALKRTGEVGAFF. The CDR3 region has the DNA TGCAGTGCTCTAAAAAGGACAGGGGAGGTTGGGGCTTTCTTT. The chain couples TRBV20-1 to TRBJ1-1, with 9 positions matching TRBD1. The V gene end was trimmed by 5 bases and the J gene end by 11 bases; junction bases not matched to a gene: 15. This CDR3 comprises 14 residues. Per germline, CDR1 DFQATT and CDR2 SNEGSKA (reference sequence).

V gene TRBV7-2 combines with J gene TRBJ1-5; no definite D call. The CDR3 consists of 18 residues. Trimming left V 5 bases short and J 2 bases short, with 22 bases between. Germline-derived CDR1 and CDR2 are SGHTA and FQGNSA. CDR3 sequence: CASSPRTGSLGGNQPQHF. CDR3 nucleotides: TGTGCCAGCAGCCCACGGACCGGGTCCCTCGGGGGCAATCAGCCCCAGCATTTT.

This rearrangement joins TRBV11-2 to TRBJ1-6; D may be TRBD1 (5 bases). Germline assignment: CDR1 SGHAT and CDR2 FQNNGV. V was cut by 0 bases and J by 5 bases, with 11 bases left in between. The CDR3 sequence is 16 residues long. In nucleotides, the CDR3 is TGTGCCAGCAGCTTAGAAGGACGGGGCAATAATTCACCCCTCCACTTT. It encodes CASSLEGRGNNSPLHF.

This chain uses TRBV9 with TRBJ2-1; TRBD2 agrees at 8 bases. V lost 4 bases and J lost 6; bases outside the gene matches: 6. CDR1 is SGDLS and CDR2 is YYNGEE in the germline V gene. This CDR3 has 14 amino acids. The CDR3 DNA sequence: TGTGCCAGCAGCCCCAGGACTAGCCTCAATGAGCAGTTCTTC. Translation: CASSPRTSLNEQFF.

CDR3 nucleotide sequence: TGTGCCAGCAGCTTAGGTCCAGGGGGCTCCTACGAGCAGTACTTC. This encodes CASSLGPGGSYEQYF. V and J are TRBV7-2 and TRBJ2-7; TRBD1 matches at 7 bases. The CDR3 is made up of 15 amino acids. Germline values: CDR1 SGHTA, CDR2 FQGNSA. V trimming: 1 base; J trimming: 0 bases; junction bases outside the gene matches: 3. Together with reference TRBV7-2 and TRBJ2-7, the CDR3 gives the full variable domain: GAGVSQSPSNKVTEKGKDVELRCDPISGHTALYWYRQSLGQGLEFLIYFQGNSAPDKSGLPSDRFSAERTGGSVSTLTIQRTQQEDSAVYLCASSLGPGGSYEQYFGPGTRLTVT.

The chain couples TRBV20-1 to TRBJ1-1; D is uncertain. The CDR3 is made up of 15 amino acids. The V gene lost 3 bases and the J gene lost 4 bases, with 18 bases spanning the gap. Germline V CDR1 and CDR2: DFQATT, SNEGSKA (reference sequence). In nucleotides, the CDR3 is TGCAGTGCTAGGGGCCGACTGGTGTGGGGCACTGAAGCTTTCTTT. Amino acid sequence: CSARGRLVWGTEAFF.

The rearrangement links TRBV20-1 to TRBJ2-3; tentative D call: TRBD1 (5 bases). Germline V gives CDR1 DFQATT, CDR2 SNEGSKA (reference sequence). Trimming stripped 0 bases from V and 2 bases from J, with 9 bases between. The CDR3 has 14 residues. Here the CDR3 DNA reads TGCAGTGCTAGAGAACAGACAGCCACAGATACGCAGTATTTT. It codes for CSAREQTATDTQYF.

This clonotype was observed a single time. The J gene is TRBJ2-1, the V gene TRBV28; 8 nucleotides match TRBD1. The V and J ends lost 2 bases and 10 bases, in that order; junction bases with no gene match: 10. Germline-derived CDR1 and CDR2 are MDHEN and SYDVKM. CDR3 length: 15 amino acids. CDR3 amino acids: CASSLGITGGSEQFF. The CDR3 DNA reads TGTGCCAGCAGTTTAGGCATCACAGGGGGTAGCGAGCAGTTCTTC.

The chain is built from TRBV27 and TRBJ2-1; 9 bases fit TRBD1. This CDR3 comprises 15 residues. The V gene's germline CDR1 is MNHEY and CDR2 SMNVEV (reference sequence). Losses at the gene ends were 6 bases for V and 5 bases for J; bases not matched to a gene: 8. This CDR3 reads CASRRLDRGHNEQFF. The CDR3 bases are TGTGCCAGCAGGAGACTGGACAGGGGCCACAATGAGCAGTTCTTC.

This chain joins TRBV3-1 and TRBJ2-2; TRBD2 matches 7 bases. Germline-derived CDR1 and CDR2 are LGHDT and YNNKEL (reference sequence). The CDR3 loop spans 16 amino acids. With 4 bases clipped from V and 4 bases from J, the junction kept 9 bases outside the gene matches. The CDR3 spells CASSPPLAGRTGELFF. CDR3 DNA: TGTGCCAGCAGCCCACCTTTAGCGGGCCGCACCGGGGAGCTGTTTTTT.

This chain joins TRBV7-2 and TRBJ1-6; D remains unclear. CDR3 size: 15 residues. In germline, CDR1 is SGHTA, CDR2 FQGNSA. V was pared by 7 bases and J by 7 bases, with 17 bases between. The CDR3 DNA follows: TGTGCCAGCAACCCGGTCCGGAGTTCCAATTCACCCCTCCACTTT. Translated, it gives CASNPVRSSNSPLHF.

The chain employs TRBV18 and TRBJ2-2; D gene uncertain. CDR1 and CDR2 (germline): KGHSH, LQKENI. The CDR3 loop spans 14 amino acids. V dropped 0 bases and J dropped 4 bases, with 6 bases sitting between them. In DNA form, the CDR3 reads TGTGCCAGCTCACCACCTTCGATCACCGGGGAGCTGTTTTTT. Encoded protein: CASSPPSITGELFF.